The 26 T cell receptor beta chains below all came from one sample that was sequenced in a study of shared clonotypes between healthy human individuals. The repertoire was sequenced with immunoSEQ multiplex PCR; TCRdb's copy has only in-frame clones and lacks some. The table lists over 750,000 clones, 96% of them singletons. Naive CD8 cells, CD45RO-negative and positively selected for CCR7, excluded terminally differentiated effector memory CD45RA+ cells. The sample consisted of naive CD8+ T cells sorted from blood. The receptors were gathered from a man aged 25-45 years in good health.

The V call is TRBV30, the J call TRBJ1-2; 9 bases map to TRBD1. The germline gives CDR1 GTSNPN, CDR2 SVGIG (reference sequence). CDR3 size: 15 residues. The V and J ends lost 1 base and 3 bases, in that order; junction bases with no gene match: 6. As DNA, the CDR3 is TGTGCCTGGAGTGACCCGGGACAGGGAGACTATGGCTACACCTTC. Translated: CAWSDPGQGDYGYTF.

The chain employs TRBV7-9 and TRBJ1-5, with D uncertain. The CDR3 runs to 12 residues. V was cut by 11 bases and J by 3 bases, with 11 bases left in between. CDR1 and CDR2 (germline): SEHNR, FQNEAQ (reference sequence). The CDR3 coding sequence is TGTGCCTGCCAGGACCCCAATCAGCCCCAGCATTTT. This codes for CACQDPNQPQHF. The full variable domain, in which reference TRBV7-9 and TRBJ1-5 provide the parts outside the CDR3, is DTGVSQNPRHKITKRGQNVTFRCDPISEHNRLYWYRQTLGQGPEFLTYFQNEAQLEKSRLLSDRFSAERPKGSFSTLEIQRTEQGDSAMYLCACQDPNQPQHFGDGTRLSIL.

This clone appeared a single time. The chain joins TRBV5-1 to TRBJ1-1; D is perhaps TRBD1 (6 bases). This CDR3 comprises 15 residues. Germline CDR1 SGHRS, CDR2 YFSETQ. The V end lost 3 bases, the J end lost 0 bases, and 12 bases lay between the germline ends. This CDR3 reads CASSSLQGMNTEAFF. The CDR3 DNA sequence: TGCGCCAGCAGCTCCCTACAGGGAATGAACACTGAAGCTTTCTTT.

The V and J genes are TRBV10-2 and TRBJ2-7, with 8 bases lining up with TRBD1. The V segment lost 6 bases and the J segment 0 bases; nucleotides outside the gene matches: 4. This CDR3 comprises 14 residues. Germline values: CDR1 WSHSY, CDR2 SAAADI. CDR3 region: CASRGTGYSYEQYF. In nucleotides, the CDR3 is TGCGCCAGCAGAGGGACAGGCTACTCCTACGAGCAGTACTTC.

The chain joins TRBV5-4 to TRBJ2-7, with D uncertain. The CDR3 has 14 amino acids. Germline lookup yields CDR1 SGHNT and CDR2 YYREEE (reference sequence). The germline V and J ends were trimmed by 4 bases and 0 bases, with 11 bases remaining between them. For the CDR3, the DNA is TGTGCCAGCAGCCCCGACCTAAGCTCCTACGAGCAGTACTTC. Translation: CASSPDLSSYEQYF.

This rearrangement joins TRBV7-9 to TRBJ2-7, with D uncertain. The CDR3 spans 14 residues. Trimming stripped 1 base from V and 2 bases from J, with 9 bases between. In germline, CDR1 is SEHNR, CDR2 FQNEAQ (reference sequence). CDR3 in DNA: TGTGCCAGCAGCTTAGTCGTGGCGGCCTACGAGCAGTACTTC. It yields the protein CASSLVVAAYEQYF.

Written as DNA, the CDR3 is TGTGCCAGTACGGGGGGCACAGATACGCAGTATTTT. Amino acids: CASTGGTDTQYF. The rearrangement links TRBV9 to TRBJ2-3; D may be TRBD2 (6 bases). Trimming shortened V by 8 bases and J by 1 base, and 8 bases separated the two germline ends. Germline V gene data show CDR1 as SGDLS and CDR2 as YYNGEE. The CDR3 sequence is 12 residues long.

The chain carries TRBV27 and TRBJ2-7; 9 bases fit TRBD2. Germline V gene sequence: CDR1 MNHEY, CDR2 SMNVEV (reference sequence). J lost 1 base, V lost 5 bases, and 9 bases had no gene match. The CDR3 spans 16 residues. CDR3 region: CASSGASGTLSYEQYF. DNA for the CDR3: TGTGCCAGCAGTGGAGCTAGCGGGACTTTATCCTACGAGCAGTACTTC.

The chain is built from TRBV9 and TRBJ2-3; 8 bases align to TRBD1. With 3 bases clipped from V and 6 bases from J, the junction kept 0 bases outside the gene matches. CDR1 and CDR2 (germline): SGDLS, YYNGEE. The CDR3 has 12 amino acids. Written as DNA, the CDR3 is TGTGCCAGCAGCGGACAGGGGGATACGCAGTATTTT. This encodes CASSGQGDTQYF.

This chain connects TRBV29-1 to TRBJ1-1, with 7 bases lining up with TRBD1. V was pared by 1 base and J by 7 bases, with 18 bases of the junction left unmatched. Germline V gives CDR1 SQVTM, CDR2 ANQGSEA. This CDR3 has 17 residues. In DNA, the CDR3 is TGCAGCGTTGAAGCCGGGACAGTCGACCTTAGTCAGAATGAAGCTTTCTTT. It encodes CSVEAGTVDLSQNEAFF.

The chain uses TRBV25-1 and TRBJ2-2; perhaps TRBD2 as D (5 bases). The germline CDR1 and CDR2 sequences are MGHDK and SYGVNS. The CDR3 is 12 residues long. V was cut by 7 bases and J by 3 bases, with 6 bases left in between. CDR3 sequence reads: CASKDYTGELFF. The CDR3 nucleotides are TGTGCCAGCAAGGACTACACCGGGGAGCTGTTTTTT.

The chain couples TRBV7-9 to TRBJ2-1; no definite D call. CDR3 length: 11 amino acids. The germline CDR1 and CDR2 sequences are SEHNR and FQNEAQ (reference sequence). Deletions cut 3 bases from V and 14 bases from J, with 11 bases between. This CDR3 reads CASSLGKEKFF. The CDR3 DNA is TGTGCCAGCAGCTTGGGGAAGGAAAAGTTCTTC.

In regard to this clone: The junction differs from germline at one of its ends, possibly a read error. J is TRBJ2-3 and V is TRBV4-1; 10 nucleotides match TRBD2. This CDR3 has 13 amino acids. CDR1 and CDR2 (germline): MGHRA, YSYEKL. CDR3 region: CASSQDIVSGRHF. The CDR3 bases are TGCGCCAGCAGCCAAGATATTGTTAGCGGGAGGCACTTT.

The chain is built from TRBV29-1 and TRBJ2-7, with 9 positions matching TRBD1. V trimming: 7 bases; J trimming: 6 bases; junction bases outside the gene matches: 7. The CDR3 covers 12 residues. Germline V gene lookup returns CDR1 SQVTM and CDR2 ANQGSEA. The CDR3 DNA reads TGCAGCGCAATCGGGACAGGGAGCGAGCAGTACTTC. This sequence encodes CSAIGTGSEQYF.

The chain is built from TRBV28 and TRBJ2-2; 8 bases agree with TRBD1. V was clipped by 5 bases and J by 4 bases; unmatched bases: 9. CDR1 and CDR2 from the germline V gene are MDHEN and SYDVKM. The CDR3 extends over 16 amino acids. As DNA, the CDR3 is TGTGCCAGCAGTCTCGGACAGGGAACGGGCACCGGGGAGCTGTTTTTT. This encodes CASSLGQGTGTGELFF.

J is TRBJ2-2 and V is TRBV11-1; 9 nucleotides align to TRBD1. V gave up 5 bases and J gave up 7 bases; unmatched junction bases: 11. The CDR3 sequence is 16 residues long. Germline CDR1 and CDR2: SGHAT and FQDESV (reference sequence). The CDR3 sequence is CASSPNRGRTGGELFF. CDR3 nucleotide sequence: TGTGCCAGCAGCCCGAACAGGGGGCGGACGGGCGGGGAGCTGTTTTTT.

The chain is built from TRBV6-4 and TRBJ2-1, with D possibly matching TRBD1 (6 bases). V was shortened by 6 bases and J by 7 bases, with 10 bases between the two germline ends. Germline assignment: CDR1 MRHNA and CDR2 SNTAGT. The CDR3 sequence is 12 residues long. CDR3 region: CASSGQGNEQFF. CDR3 sequence (DNA): TGTGCCAGCAGCGGCCAGGGGAATGAGCAGTTCTTC.

As for this clone: Additional DNA sequences in this sample encode the identical CDR3. The rearrangement links TRBV6-5 to TRBJ2-1; no clear D gene. The CDR3 is 11 amino acids. V dropped 2 bases and J dropped 6 bases, with 2 bases sitting between them. CDR1 is MNHEY and CDR2 is SVGAGI in the germline V gene. The CDR3 DNA is TGTGCCAGCAGTTACGGCAATGAGCAGTTCTTC. Translating gives CASSYGNEQFF.

The chain couples TRBV4-2 to TRBJ1-5, with no clear D. Trimming removed 1 base at V and 2 bases at J, with 3 bases between. Germline CDR1 LGHNA, CDR2 YNFKEQ. This CDR3 is 13 amino acids long. The CDR3 sequence is CASSQGGNQPQHF. The CDR3 nucleotides read TGTGCCAGCAGCCAAGGAGGCAATCAGCCCCAGCATTTT.

The chain links TRBV6-1 to TRBJ2-7; perhaps TRBD2 as D (5 bases). The CDR3 has 18 amino acids. Germline CDR1 is MNHNS and CDR2 is SASEGT. The ends were cut back, 2 bases at V and 0 bases at J, with 20 bases in the middle. Written as DNA, the CDR3 is TGTGCCAGCAGTGAAAGGCCTCCCAGGAGGTACAGCTCCTACGAGCAGTACTTC. Translating it yields CASSERPPRRYSSYEQYF.

The chain carries TRBV19 and TRBJ1-2, with 8 bases aligning to TRBD1. The CDR3 runs to 14 residues. The germline gives CDR1 LNHDA, CDR2 SQIVND (reference sequence). V lost 7 bases, J lost 2 bases, and 6 bases stayed unmatched. The CDR3 region has the DNA TGTGCCAGTACCCCACAGGGGGTCAACTATGGCTACACCTTC. It specifies CASTPQGVNYGYTF.

The chain uses TRBV11-2 and TRBJ2-1; D may be TRBD2 (5 bases). Germline CDR1 reads SGHAT; CDR2 reads FQNNGV. The CDR3 has 15 residues. V was cut by 1 base and J by 4 bases, with 11 bases left in between. The CDR3 DNA reads as TGTGCCAGCAGCTTAGGGGAGACGATGTACAATGAGCAGTTCTTC. As protein: CASSLGETMYNEQFF.

The chain carries TRBV27 and TRBJ1-5, with D unresolved. Trimming took off 2 bases at V and 0 bases at J, with 8 bases between the two ends. Per the germline V gene, CDR1 is MNHEY and CDR2 is SMNVEV (reference sequence). The CDR3 has 15 residues. CDR3 in amino acids: CASSLLGNSNQPQHF. CDR3 nucleotide sequence: TGTGCCAGCAGTTTACTAGGGAATAGCAATCAGCCCCAGCATTTT.

The chain recombines TRBV6-4 with TRBJ2-7; 13 positions match TRBD2. Trimming took 6 bases from V and 7 from J; bases not matched to a gene: 3. Germline assignment: CDR1 MRHNA and CDR2 SNTAGT. The length of the CDR3 is 13 residues. Here the CDR3 reads CASSRLAGGEQYF. DNA of the CDR3: TGTGCCAGCAGCAGACTAGCGGGAGGTGAGCAGTACTTC.

The V gene is TRBV2, the J gene TRBJ2-7; possibly TRBD1 for D (6 bases). Germline V gives CDR1 SNHLY, CDR2 FYNNEI. Trimming took 7 bases from V and 6 from J, leaving 10 bases between them. The CDR3 is 11 amino acids. The CDR3 loop is CASIAGVEQYF. CDR3 coding DNA: TGTGCCAGCATCGCAGGGGTCGAGCAGTACTTC.

The genes are TRBV29-1 and TRBJ2-7; no clear D gene. Germline V gene sequence: CDR1 SQVTM, CDR2 ANQGSEA. The CDR3 is 13 amino acids. Trimming took off 7 bases at V and 3 bases at J, with 16 bases between the two ends. The CDR3 sequence is CSAKDGSYYEQYF. The CDR3 DNA sequence: TGCAGCGCAAAGGACGGGTCATACTACGAGCAGTACTTC.